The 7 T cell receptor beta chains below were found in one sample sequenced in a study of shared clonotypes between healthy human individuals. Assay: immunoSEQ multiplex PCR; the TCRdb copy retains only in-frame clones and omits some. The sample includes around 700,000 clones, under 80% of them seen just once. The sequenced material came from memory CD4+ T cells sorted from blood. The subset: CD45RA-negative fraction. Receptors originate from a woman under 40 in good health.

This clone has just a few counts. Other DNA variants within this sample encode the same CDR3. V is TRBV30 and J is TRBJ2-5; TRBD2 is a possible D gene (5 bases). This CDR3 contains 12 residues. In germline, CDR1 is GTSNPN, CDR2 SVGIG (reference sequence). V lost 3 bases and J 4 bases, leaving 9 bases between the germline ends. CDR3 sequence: CAWRGSGETQYF. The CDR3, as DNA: TGTGCCTGGAGGGGGAGCGGAGAGACCCAGTACTTC.

The CDR3 is CASTPWRGADTQYF. The CDR3 DNA reads as TGTGCCAGCACCCCCTGGAGGGGAGCAGATACGCAGTATTTT. The rearrangement uses TRBV27 and TRBJ2-3; D might be TRBD2 (6 bases). CDR1 is MNHEY and CDR2 is SMNVEV in the germline V gene (reference sequence). The length of the CDR3 is 14 residues. V shed 7 bases and J shed 4 bases, with 15 bases lying between them.

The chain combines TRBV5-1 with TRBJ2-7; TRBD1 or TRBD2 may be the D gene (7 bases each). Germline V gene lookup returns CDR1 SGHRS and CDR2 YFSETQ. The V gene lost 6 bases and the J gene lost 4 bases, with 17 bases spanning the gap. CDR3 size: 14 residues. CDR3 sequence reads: CASTPGRGLYEQYF. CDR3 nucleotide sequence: TGCGCCAGCACCCCTGGGAGGGGGCTATACGAGCAGTACTTC.

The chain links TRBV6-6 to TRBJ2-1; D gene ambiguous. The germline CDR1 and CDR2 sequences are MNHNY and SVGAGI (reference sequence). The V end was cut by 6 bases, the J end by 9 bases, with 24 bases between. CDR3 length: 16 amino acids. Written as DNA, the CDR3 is TGTGCCAGCAGAGGTCGTCACGGCAACTTACAGAGTGAGCAGTTCTTC. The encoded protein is CASRGRHGNLQSEQFF.

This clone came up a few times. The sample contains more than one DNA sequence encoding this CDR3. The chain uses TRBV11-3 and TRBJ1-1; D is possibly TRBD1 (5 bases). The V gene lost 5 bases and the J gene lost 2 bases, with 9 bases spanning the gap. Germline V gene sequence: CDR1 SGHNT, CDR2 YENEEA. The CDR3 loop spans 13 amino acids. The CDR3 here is CASSKQENTEAFF. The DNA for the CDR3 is TGTGCCAGCAGCAAACAGGAAAACACTGAAGCTTTCTTT.

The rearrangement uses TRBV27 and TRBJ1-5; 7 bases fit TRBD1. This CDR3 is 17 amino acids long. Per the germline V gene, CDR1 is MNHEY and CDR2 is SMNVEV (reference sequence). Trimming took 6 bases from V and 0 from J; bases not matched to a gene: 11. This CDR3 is CASSAERDRYSNQPQHF. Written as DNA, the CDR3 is TGTGCCAGCAGCGCCGAACGGGACAGATATAGCAATCAGCCCCAGCATTTT.

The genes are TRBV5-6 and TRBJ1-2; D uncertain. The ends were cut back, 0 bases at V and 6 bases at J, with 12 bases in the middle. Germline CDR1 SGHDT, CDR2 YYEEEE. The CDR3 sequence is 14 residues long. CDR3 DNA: TGTGCCAGCAGCTTGGTCGTGACATCGGATGGCTACACCTTC. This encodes CASSLVVTSDGYTF. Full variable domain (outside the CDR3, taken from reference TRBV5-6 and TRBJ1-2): DAGVTQSPTHLIKTRGQQVTLRCSPKSGHDTVSWYQQALGQGPQFIFQYYEEEERQRGNFPDRFSGHQFPNYSSELNVNALLLGDSALYLCASSLVVTSDGYTFGSGTRLTVV.